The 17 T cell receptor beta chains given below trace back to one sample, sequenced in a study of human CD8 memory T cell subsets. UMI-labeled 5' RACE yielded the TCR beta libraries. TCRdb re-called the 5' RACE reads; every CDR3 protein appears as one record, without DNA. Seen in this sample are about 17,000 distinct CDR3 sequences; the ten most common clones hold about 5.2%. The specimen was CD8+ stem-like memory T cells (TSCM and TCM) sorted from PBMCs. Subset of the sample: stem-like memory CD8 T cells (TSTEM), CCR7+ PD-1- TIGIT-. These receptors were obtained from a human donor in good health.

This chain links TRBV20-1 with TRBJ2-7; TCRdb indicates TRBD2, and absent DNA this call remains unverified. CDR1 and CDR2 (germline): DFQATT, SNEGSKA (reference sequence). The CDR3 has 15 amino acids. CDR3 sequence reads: CSVKGIGGRDYEQYF.

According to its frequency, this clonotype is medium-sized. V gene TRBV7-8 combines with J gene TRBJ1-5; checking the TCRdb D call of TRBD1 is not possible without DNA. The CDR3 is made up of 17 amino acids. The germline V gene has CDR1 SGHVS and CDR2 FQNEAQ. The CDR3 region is CASSFWTADSFNQPQHF.

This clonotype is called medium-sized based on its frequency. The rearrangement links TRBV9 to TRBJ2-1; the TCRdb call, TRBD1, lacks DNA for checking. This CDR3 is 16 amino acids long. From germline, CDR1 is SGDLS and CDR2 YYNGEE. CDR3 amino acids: CASSEGTQGGYNEQFF.

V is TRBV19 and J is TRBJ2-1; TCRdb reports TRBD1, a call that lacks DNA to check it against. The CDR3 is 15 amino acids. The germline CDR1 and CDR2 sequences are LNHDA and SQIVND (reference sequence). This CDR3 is CASSIVSSGGSEQFF.

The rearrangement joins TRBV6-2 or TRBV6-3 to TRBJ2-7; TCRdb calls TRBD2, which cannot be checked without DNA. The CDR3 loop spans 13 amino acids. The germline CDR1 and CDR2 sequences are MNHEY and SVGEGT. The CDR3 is CASSYGLPYEQYF.

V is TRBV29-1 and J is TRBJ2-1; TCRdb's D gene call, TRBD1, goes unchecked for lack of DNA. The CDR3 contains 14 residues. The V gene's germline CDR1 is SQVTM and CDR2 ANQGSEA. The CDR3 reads CSVDTGQGFNEQFF.

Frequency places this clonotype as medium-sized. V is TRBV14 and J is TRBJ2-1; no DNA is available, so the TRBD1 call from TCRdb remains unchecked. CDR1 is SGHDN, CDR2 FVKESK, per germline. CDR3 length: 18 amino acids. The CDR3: CASSQDYPGDRGHNEQFF.

CDR3 region: CASSPPTKQGLNTEAFF. The chain has TRBV23-1 and TRBJ1-1; with no DNA, the TCRdb D assignment of TRBD1 cannot be verified. TRBV23-1 is noted as an ORF with a role that remains uncertain. The CDR3 has 17 residues.

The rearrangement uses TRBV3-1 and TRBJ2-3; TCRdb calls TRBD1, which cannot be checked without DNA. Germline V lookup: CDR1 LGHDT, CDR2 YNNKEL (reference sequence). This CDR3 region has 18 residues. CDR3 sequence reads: CASSQDFGGTGATDTQYF.

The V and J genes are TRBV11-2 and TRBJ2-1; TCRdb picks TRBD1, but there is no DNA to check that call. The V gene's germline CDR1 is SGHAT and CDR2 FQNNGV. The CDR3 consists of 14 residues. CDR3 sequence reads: CASSATGIYNEQFF.

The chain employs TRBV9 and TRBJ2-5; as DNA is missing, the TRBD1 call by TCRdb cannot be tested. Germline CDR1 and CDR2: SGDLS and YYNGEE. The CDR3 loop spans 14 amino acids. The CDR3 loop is CASSVGDRQETQYF.

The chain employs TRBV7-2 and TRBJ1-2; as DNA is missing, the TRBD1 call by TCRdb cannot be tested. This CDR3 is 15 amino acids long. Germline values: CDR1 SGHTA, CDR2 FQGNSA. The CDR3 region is CASSLEDRGRDGYTF.

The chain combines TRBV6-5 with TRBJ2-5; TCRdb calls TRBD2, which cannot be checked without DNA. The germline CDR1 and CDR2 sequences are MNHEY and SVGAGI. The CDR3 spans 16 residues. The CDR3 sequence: CASSYFPTSVKETQYF.

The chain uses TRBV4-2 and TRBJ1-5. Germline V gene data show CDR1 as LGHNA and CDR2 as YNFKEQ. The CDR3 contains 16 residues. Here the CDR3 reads CASSQDRYGSNQPQHF.

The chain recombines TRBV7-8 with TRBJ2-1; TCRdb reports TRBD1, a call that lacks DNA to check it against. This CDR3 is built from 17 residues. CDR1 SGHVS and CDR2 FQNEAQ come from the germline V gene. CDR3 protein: CASSLGGDRGTYNEQFF.

CDR3 region: CASSHRGHLESNQPQHF. This rearrangement joins TRBV3-2 to TRBJ1-5; no DNA is available, so the TRBD1 call from TCRdb remains unchecked. TRBV3-2 is classified as a pseudogene. The CDR3 spans 17 residues.

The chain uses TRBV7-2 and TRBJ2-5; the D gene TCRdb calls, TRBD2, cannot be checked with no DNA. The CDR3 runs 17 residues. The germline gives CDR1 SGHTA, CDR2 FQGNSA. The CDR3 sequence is CASSLEMDSGTQETQYF.